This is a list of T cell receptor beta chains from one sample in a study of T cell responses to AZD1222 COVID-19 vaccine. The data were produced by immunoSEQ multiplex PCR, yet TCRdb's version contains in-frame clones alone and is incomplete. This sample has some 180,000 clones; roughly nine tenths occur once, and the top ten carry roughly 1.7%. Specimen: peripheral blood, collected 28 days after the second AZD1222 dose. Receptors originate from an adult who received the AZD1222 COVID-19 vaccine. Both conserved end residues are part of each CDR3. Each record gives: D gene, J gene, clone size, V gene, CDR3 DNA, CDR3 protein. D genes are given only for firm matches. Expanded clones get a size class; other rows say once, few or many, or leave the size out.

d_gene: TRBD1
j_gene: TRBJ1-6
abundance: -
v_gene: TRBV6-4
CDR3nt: TGTGCCAGCAGAGGACAGGGGGAGAATTCACCCCTCCACTTT
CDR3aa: CASRGQGENSPLHF

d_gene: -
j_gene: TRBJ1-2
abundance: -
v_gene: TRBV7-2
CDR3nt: TGTGCCAGCAGCTTAGAAGGCGGCTACACCTTC
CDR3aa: CASSLEGGYTF

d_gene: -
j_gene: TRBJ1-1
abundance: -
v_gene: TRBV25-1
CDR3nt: TGTGCCAGCAGTCCCCAGGGGTTTGCCACTGAAGCTTTCTTT
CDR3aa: CASSPQGFATEAFF

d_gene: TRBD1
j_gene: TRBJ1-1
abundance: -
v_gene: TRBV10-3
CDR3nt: TGTGCCATCAGTGCTAACAGGGGACAGAACACTGAAGCTTTCTTT
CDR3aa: CAISANRGQNTEAFF

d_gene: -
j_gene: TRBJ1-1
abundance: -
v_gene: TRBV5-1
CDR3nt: TGCGCCAGCAGCCTGGCTGAGGGCATGAACACTGAAGCTTTCTTT
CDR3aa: CASSLAEGMNTEAFF

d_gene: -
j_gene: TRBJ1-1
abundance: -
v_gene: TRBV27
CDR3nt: TGTGCCAGCAGTTTAGGTGGGTCTAACACTGAAGCTTTCTTT
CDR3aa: CASSLGGSNTEAFF

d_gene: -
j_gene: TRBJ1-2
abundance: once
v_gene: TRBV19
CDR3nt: TGTGCCAGTAGTTCGGGGGCGTCTGGATATGGCTACACCTTC
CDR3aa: CASSSGASGYGYTF

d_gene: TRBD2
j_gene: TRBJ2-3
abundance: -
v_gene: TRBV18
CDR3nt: TGTGCCAGCTCACCCCTTAGCGGGCCAGCTAGCACAGATACGCAGTATTTT
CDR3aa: CASSPLSGPASTDTQYF

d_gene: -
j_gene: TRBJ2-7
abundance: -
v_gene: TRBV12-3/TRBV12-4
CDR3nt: TGTGCCAGCAGATCAACAAAAACCTACGAGCAGTACTTC
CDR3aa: CASRSTKTYEQYF

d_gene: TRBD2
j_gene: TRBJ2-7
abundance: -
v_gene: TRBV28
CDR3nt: TGTGCCAGCGTCGGGGTCGTCGGGGGGGGAACCTCCTACGAGCAGTACTTC
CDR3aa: CASVGVVGGGTSYEQYF

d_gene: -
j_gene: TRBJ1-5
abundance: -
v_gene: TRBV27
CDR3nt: TGTGCCAGCAGTTTATGGCCTAGCAATCAGCCCCAGCATTTT
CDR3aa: CASSLWPSNQPQHF

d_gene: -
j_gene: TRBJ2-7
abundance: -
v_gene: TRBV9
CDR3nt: TGTGCCAGCAGCTCAACTGGAGAGACCCTAATTTACGAGCAGTACTTC
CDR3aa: CASSSTGETLIYEQYF

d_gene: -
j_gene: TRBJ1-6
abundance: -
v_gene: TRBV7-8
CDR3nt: TGTGCCAGCAGCCCCTGGGGGGCTGGTAATTCACCCCTCCACTTT
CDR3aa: CASSPWGAGNSPLHF

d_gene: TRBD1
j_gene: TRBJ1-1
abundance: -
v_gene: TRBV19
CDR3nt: TGTGCCAGTAGGTGGGACAGGGGTTCGGCTGAAGCTTTCTTT
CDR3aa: CASRWDRGSAEAFF

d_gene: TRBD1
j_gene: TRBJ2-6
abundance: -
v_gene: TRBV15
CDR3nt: TGTGCCACCAGCAGAGTTTGGGGACAGCAAATCTCTGGGGCCAACGTCCTGACTTTC
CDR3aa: CATSRVWGQQISGANVLTF

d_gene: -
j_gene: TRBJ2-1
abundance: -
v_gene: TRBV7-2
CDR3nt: TGTGCCAGCAGCTTTACTGCTTACAATGAGCAGTTCTTC
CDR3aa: CASSFTAYNEQFF

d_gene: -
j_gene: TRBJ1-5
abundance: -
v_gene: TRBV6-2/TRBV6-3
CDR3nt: TGTGCCAGCAGCTTAAACCCGGGACATCTTACAGTTAGCAATCAGCCCCAGCATTTT
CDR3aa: CASSLNPGHLTVSNQPQHF

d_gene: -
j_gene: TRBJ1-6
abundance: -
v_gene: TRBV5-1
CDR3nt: TGCGCCAGCAGCTATACAGGGAGCTCCTATAATTCACCCCTCCACTTT
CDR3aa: CASSYTGSSYNSPLHF

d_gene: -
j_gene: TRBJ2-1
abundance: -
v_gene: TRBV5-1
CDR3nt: TGCGCCAGCAGCCCGGGCCGGGGTAGCGGCAGTGAGCAGTTCTTC
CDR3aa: CASSPGRGSGSEQFF

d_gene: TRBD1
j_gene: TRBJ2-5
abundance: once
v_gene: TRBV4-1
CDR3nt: TGCGCCAGCAGCCAGGGACAGGGAGGGGGCCAAGAGACCCAGTACTTC
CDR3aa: CASSQGQGGGQETQYF

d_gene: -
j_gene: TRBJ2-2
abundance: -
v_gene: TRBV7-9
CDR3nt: TGTGCCAGCAGCTTTTTATTACAGGAGAACACCGGGGAGCTGTTTTTT
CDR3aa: CASSFLLQENTGELFF

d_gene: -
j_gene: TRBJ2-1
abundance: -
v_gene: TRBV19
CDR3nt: TGTGCCAGTAGTACGCTCGGGGGTTCCTACAATGAGCAGTTCTTC
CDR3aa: CASSTLGGSYNEQFF

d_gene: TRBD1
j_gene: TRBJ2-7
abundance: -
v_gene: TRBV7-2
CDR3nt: TGTGCCAGCAGCTTCCGGACAGGCGACTCCTACGAGCAGTACTTC
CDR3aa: CASSFRTGDSYEQYF

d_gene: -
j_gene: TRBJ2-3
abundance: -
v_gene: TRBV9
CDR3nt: TGTGCCAGCAGCGTAGTACCAGTCCCCACAGATACGCAGTATTTT
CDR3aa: CASSVVPVPTDTQYF

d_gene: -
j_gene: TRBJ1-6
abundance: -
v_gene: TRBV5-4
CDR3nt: TGTGCCAGCAGCTTGAATAATTCACCCCTCCACTTT
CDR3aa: CASSLNNSPLHF

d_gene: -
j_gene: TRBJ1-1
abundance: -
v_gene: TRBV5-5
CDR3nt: TGTGCCAGCAGCTTGGAGGTGACGGCGAACACTGAAGCTTTCTTT
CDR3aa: CASSLEVTANTEAFF

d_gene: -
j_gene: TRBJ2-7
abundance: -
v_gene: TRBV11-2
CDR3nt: TGTGCCAGCAGCTTACCTAGGCAGGGTGAGCAGTACTTC
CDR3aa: CASSLPRQGEQYF

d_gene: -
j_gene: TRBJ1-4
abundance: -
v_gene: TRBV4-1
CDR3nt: TGCGCCAGCAGCCGTTCCAGCTTAACTAATGAAAAACTGTTTTTT
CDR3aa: CASSRSSLTNEKLFF

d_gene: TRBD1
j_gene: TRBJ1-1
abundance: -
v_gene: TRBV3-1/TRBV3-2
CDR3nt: TGTGCCAGCAGCCCCCGGGACAGGAGGAACACTGAAGCTTTCTTT
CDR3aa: CASSPRDRRNTEAFF

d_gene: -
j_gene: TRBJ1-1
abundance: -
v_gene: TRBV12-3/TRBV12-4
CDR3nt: TGTGCCAGCAGTCCCCGAAGGGTAGGTGAAGCTTTCTTT
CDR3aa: CASSPRRVGEAFF

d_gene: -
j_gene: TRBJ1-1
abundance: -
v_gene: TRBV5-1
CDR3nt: TGCGCCAGCAGCTTGAAAGGGGGTGGGGCCAACAGGGATGAAGCTTTCTTT
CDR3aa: CASSLKGGGANRDEAFF

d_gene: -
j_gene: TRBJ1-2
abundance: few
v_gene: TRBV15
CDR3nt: TGTGCCACCAGCAGAGTGGACAGACGCCCTAACTATGGCTACACCTTC
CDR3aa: CATSRVDRRPNYGYTF

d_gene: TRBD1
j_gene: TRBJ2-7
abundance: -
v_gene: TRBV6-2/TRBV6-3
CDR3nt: TGTGCCAGCAGTTACCCGGGACAGGCCACCTACGAGCAGTACTTC
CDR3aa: CASSYPGQATYEQYF

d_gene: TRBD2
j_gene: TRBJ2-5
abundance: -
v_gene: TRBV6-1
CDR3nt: TGTGCCAGCAGTGAACTTAGCGGGGGACGGGAGACCCAGTACTTC
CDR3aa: CASSELSGGRETQYF

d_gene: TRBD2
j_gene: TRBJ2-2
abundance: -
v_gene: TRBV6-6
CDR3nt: TGTGCCAGCAGCGCGGGACTAGCTAATGCCGGGGAGCTGTTTTTT
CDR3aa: CASSAGLANAGELFF

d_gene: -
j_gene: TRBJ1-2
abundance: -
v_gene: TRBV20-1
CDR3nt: TGCAGTGCTCCTTATCGGTACGGCTACACCTTC
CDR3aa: CSAPYRYGYTF

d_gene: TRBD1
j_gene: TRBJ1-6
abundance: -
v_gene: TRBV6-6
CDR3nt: TGTGCCAGCAAGGGGACAGCGAGTTCACCCCTCCACTTT
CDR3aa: CASKGTASSPLHF

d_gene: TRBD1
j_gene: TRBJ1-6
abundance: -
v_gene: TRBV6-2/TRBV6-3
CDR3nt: TGTGCCAGCAGCAACAGGGGGGACTATAATTCACCCCTCCACTTT
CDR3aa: CASSNRGDYNSPLHF

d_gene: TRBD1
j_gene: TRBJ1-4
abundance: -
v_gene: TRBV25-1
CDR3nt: TGTGCCAGCAGTCAGGGGGCGTCTAATGAAAAACTGTTTTTT
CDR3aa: CASSQGASNEKLFF

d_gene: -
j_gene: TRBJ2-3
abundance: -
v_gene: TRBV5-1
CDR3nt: TGCGCCAGCACCCCCGGGGGAGTCACAGATACGCAGTATTTT
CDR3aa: CASTPGGVTDTQYF

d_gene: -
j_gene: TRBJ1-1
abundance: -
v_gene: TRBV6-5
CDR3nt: TGTGCAACAGCCGACCTAACCATGAACACTGAAGCTTTCTTT
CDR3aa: CATADLTMNTEAFF

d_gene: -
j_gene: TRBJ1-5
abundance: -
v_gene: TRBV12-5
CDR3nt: TGTGCTAGTGGTTTGGCCCACAGGGGCAATCAGCCCCAGCATTTT
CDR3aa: CASGLAHRGNQPQHF

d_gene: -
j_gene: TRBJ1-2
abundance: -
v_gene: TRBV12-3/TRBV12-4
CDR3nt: TGTGCCAGCAGTTTAAGGCGTCCGGATGGCTACACCTTC
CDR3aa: CASSLRRPDGYTF